Detailed here is one TCR beta chain. Nominally healthy donors provided the samples, though records likely missed some immune exposures. Trimming took 2 bases from V and 7 from J; bases not matched to a gene: 16. The length of the CDR3 is 17 residues. Germline CDR1 is SGHAT and CDR2 is FQNNGV. The PCR was carried out with 60 Vbeta primers and 13 Jbeta primers. Sequencing used immunoSEQ multiplex PCR; TCRdb keeps in-frame clones, though not all of them. In the table there are some 150,000 clones, about four fifths of which are singletons. This sample was taken from a study of cytomegalovirus exposure and HLA in healthy donors.

This clonotype was sampled from a man in his thirties or forties in good health and CMV-seronegative. This chain connects TRBV11-2 to TRBJ2-7; 8 bases are shared with TRBD1. Sequencing was carried out using PBMCs. The CDR3 reads CASSLRTGLMVGVEQYF. In nucleotides, the CDR3 is TGTGCCAGCAGCTTAAGGACAGGGCTAATGGTAGGGGTGGAGCAGTACTTC.